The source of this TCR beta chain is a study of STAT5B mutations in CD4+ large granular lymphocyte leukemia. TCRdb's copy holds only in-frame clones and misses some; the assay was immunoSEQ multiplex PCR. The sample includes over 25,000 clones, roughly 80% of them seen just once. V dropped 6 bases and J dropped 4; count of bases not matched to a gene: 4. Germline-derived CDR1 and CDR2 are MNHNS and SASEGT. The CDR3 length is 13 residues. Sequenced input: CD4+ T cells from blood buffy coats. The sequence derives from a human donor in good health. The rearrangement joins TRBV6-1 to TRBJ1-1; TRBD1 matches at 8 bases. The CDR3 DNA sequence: TGTGCCAGCAGCAACACAGGGGGCACTGAAGCTTTCTTT. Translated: CASSNTGGTEAFF.